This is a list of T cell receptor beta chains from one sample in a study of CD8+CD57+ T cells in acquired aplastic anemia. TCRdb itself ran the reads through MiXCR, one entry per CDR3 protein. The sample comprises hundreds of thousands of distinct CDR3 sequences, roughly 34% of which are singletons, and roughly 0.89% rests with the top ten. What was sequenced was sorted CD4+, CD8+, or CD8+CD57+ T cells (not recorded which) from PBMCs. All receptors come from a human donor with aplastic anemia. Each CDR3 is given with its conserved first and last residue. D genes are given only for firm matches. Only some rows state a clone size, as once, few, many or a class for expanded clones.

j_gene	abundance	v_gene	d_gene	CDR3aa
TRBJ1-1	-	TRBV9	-	CASSPGGGTEAFF
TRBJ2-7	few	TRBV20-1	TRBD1	CSASQGADTYEQYF
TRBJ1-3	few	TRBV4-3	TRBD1	CASSPSWVSGTGANF
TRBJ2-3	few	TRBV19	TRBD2	CASSIPSGETDTQYF
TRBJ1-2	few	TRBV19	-	CASSIGNWAGSLNYGYTF
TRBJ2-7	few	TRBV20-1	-	CSARDPGRSGSEQYF
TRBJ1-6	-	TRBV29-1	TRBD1	CSVGRDRVTF
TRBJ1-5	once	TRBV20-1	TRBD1	CSAGRGQYNQPQHF
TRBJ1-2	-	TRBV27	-	CASSLRGAVANYGYTF
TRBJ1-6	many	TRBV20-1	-	CSARDRGAGSPLHF
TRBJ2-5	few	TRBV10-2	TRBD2	CASSVLASGTLLETQYF
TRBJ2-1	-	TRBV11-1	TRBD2	CAGRGAGGQYNEQFF
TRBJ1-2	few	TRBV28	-	CASSFNGYYGYTF
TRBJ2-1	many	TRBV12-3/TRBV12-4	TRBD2	CASSFGTSGNEQFF
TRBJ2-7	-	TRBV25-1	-	CASSGGSGARNEQYF
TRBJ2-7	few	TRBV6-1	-	CASTPTFTSYEQYF
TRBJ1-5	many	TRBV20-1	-	CSAHSTAMEPQHF
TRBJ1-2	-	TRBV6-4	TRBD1	CASSDLRDRGLANYGYTF
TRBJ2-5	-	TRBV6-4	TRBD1	CASSGQGARETQYF
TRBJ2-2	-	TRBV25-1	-	CASSLTGTNTGELFF
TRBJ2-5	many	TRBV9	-	CASSAPGQGREETQYF
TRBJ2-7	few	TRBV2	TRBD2	CASSEASPWTSGIEQYF
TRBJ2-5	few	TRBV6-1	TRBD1	CASSDRGLGETQYF
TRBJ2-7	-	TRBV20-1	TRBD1	CSVARTGDEQYF
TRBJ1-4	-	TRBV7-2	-	CASSLHRSNEKLFF
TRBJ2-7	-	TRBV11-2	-	CASSLGTQDYEQYF
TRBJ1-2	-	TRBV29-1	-	CSVEGDTSGYTF
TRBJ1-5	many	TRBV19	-	CASSEAKGLGNQPQHF
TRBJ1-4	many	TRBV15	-	CATSGRKSYEKLFF
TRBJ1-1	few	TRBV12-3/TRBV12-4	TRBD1	CASQDRVNTEAFF
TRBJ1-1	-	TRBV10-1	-	CASSKTSDTEAFF
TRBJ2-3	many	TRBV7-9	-	CASSLIQSNTQYF
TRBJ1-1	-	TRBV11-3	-	CASSRGADTEAFF
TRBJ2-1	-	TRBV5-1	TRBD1	CASSNPADRYNEQFF
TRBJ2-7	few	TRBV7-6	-	CASTAGPSYEQYF
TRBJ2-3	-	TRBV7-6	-	CASSLAGAPTDAQYF
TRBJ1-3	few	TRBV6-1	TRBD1	CASSPSQGAKANTIYF
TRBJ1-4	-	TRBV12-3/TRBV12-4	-	CASSFGGSEEKLFF
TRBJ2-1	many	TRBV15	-	CATSRDRDEQFF
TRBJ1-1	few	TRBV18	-	CASSPYKQGNTEAFF
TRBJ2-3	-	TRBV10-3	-	CAISGGFTDTQYF
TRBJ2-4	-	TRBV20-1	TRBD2	CSTEGGDGKNIQYF
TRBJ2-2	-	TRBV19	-	CASSMFGGTNTGELFF
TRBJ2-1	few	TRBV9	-	CASSVAQSNEQFF
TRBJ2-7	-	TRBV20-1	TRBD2	CSAHPTSGSYEQYF
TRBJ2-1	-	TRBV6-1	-	CASSLPQGRLLEQFF
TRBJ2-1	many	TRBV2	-	CASNRESNEQFF
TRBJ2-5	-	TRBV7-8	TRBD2	CASSLGLASGETPYF
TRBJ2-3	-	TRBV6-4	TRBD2	CASSDSGSGGTQYF
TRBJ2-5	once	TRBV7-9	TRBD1	CASSQDLPGTGGHETQYF
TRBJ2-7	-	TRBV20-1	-	CGARLGGYEQYF
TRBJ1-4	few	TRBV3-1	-	CASSQRQEKLFF
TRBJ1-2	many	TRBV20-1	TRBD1	CSARDLQGSYGYTF
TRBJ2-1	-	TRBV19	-	CASRPSEGKGWNEQFF
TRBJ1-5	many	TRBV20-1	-	CSAREGGQPQHF
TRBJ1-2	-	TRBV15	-	CASSTSGTKNGYTF
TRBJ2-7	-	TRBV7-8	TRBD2	CASSSLAGFYEQYF
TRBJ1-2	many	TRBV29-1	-	CSVVGGGFNYGYTF
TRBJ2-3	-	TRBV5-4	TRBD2	CASSLVGLAGVLGVDTQYF